These T cell receptor beta chains were read from a single sample in a study of blood T cell repertoires in COVID-19. Method: immunoSEQ multiplex PCR; TCRdb's copy keeps in-frame clones and lacks some. The table includes fewer than 200,000 clones, approximately 84% detected once. Sequencing was performed on peripheral blood. The receptors derive from a man aged 40-49 years who had recovered from COVID-19. Each CDR3 is given with its conserved first and last residue. Fields, in order: J gene, D gene, V gene, clone size, CDR3 protein, CDR3 DNA. D genes are given only for firm matches. The size field is filled for only some rows; it gives once, few, many or a size class.

TRBJ1-5 | TRBD1 | TRBV6-2/TRBV6-3 | - | CASSYFPGQGRDQPQHF | TGTGCCAGCAGTTACTTCCCAGGACAGGGCAGGGATCAGCCCCAGCATTTT
TRBJ2-7 | - | TRBV7-2 | - | CASSLELVGGREQYF | TGTGCCAGCAGCTTAGAATTGGTGGGCGGGCGAGAGCAGTACTTC
TRBJ2-1 | - | TRBV28 | - | CASSLPRGYNEQFF | TGTGCCAGCAGTTTACCACGGGGCTACAATGAGCAGTTCTTC
TRBJ2-7 | TRBD1 | TRBV19 | - | CASRPTGTTYEQYF | TGTGCCAGTAGACCGACAGGGACCACCTACGAGCAGTACTTC
TRBJ1-4 | - | TRBV19 | - | CASIRFEKLFF | TGTGCCAGTATCAGGTTTGAAAAACTGTTTTTT
TRBJ1-5 | TRBD1 | TRBV19 | - | CASSTGGLSNQPQHF | TGTGCCAGTAGTACAGGGGGCTTAAGCAATCAGCCCCAGCATTTT
TRBJ1-1 | TRBD1 | TRBV4-1 | - | CASSHSDRAPEAFF | TGCGCCAGCAGCCATTCGGACAGGGCCCCCGAAGCTTTCTTT
TRBJ2-7 | TRBD1 | TRBV18 | - | CASSLRDSIEQYF | TGTGCCAGCTCACTCAGGGACAGTATCGAGCAGTACTTC
TRBJ2-2 | - | TRBV30 | - | CAWSVSEGELFF | TGTGCCTGGAGTGTGAGTGAGGGGGAGCTGTTTTTT
TRBJ1-1 | TRBD1 | TRBV7-2 | - | CASSTDRGHRTEAFF | TGTGCCAGCAGCACAGACAGGGGGCATCGCACTGAAGCTTTCTTT
TRBJ2-5 | - | TRBV12-3/TRBV12-4 | - | CASSLAVQETQYF | TGTGCCAGCAGTTTAGCCGTACAAGAGACCCAGTACTTC
TRBJ2-1 | - | TRBV7-2 | - | CASRFGGGAYNEQFF | TGTGCCAGCAGGTTCGGAGGGGGCGCCTACAATGAGCAGTTCTTC
TRBJ2-5 | TRBD2 | TRBV3-1/TRBV3-2 | - | CASSQGGGRAETQYF | TGTGCCAGCAGCCAAGGCGGGGGACGCGCAGAGACCCAGTACTTC
TRBJ1-3 | - | TRBV5-4 | - | CASSRSPGAGNTIYF | TGTGCCAGCAGCCGCTCGCCGGGGGCTGGAAACACCATATATTTT
TRBJ2-2 | TRBD2 | TRBV9 | - | CASSVKTSGRYTGELFF | TGTGCCAGCAGCGTAAAAACTAGCGGGAGATACACCGGGGAGCTGTTTTTT
TRBJ2-3 | - | TRBV9 | - | CASSVGSRDTQYF | TGTGCCAGCAGCGTAGGTTCTAGAGATACGCAGTATTTT
TRBJ2-2 | - | TRBV7-7 | - | CASSLAGSPNTGELFF | TGTGCTAGCAGCTTAGCAGGTAGCCCAAACACCGGGGAGCTGTTTTTT
TRBJ1-4 | - | TRBV4-1 | - | CASSQEQGINEKLFF | TGCGCCAGCAGCCAGGAACAGGGTATTAACGAAAAACTGTTTTTT
TRBJ2-5 | TRBD1 | TRBV30 | few | CAWSAGGQQETQYF | TGTGCCTGGAGTGCTGGGGGACAGCAAGAGACCCAGTACTTC
TRBJ1-1 | - | TRBV25-1 | few | CASSELRGSLLF | TGTGCCAGCAGTGAACTCAGGGGCTCGCTCCTATTT
TRBJ1-2 | - | TRBV4-2 | few | CASSQAQGNGYTF | TGTGCCAGCAGCCAAGCGCAGGGCAATGGCTACACCTTC
TRBJ2-3 | - | TRBV12-3/TRBV12-4 | - | CASSSPETDTQYF | TGTGCCAGCAGTTCCCCGGAGACAGATACGCAGTATTTT
TRBJ2-1 | - | TRBV4-1 | - | CASSLHRSSYNEQFF | TGCGCCAGCAGCCTTCACAGGAGTTCCTACAATGAGCAGTTCTTC
TRBJ2-7 | TRBD2 | TRBV4-1 | - | CASSQGPSGTYEQYF | TGCGCCAGCAGCCAAGGTCCTAGCGGGACCTACGAGCAGTACTTC
TRBJ2-1 | - | TRBV27 | once | CASRMRAGSSNEQFF | TGTGCCAGCAGGATGAGGGCGGGGTCATCCAATGAGCAGTTCTTC
TRBJ2-5 | - | TRBV7-8 | - | CASSSRQTQETQYF | TGTGCCAGCAGCTCCAGACAGACCCAAGAGACCCAGTACTTC
TRBJ1-4 | - | TRBV7-9 | - | CASSPNDNNEKLFF | TGTGCCAGCAGCCCCAACGACAACAATGAAAAACTGTTTTTT
TRBJ2-6 | TRBD2 | TRBV5-6 | few | CASSGGPAGGSGANVLTF | TGTGCCAGCAGCGGGGGTCCGGCGGGAGGTTCTGGGGCCAACGTCCTGACTTTC
TRBJ1-5 | TRBD1 | TRBV19 | - | CASRPAQGAQPQHF | TGTGCCAGTAGACCGGCACAGGGGGCTCAGCCCCAGCATTTT
TRBJ2-2 | - | TRBV6-2/TRBV6-3 | - | CASSRLGGSGELFF | TGTGCCAGCAGCCGCCTCGGAGGTTCCGGGGAGCTGTTTTTT
TRBJ2-7 | - | TRBV27 | - | CASSYKYEQYF | TGTGCCAGCAGTTACAAGTACGAGCAGTACTTC
TRBJ2-7 | - | TRBV5-7 | - | CASSFARRDSSYEQYF | TGTGCCAGCAGCTTCGCTCGCCGGGACTCCTCCTACGAGCAGTACTTC
TRBJ2-1 | TRBD2 | TRBV19 | - | CASSIVAGGPADEQFF | TGTGCCAGTAGTATCGTGGCGGGAGGGCCGGCCGATGAGCAGTTCTTC
TRBJ2-1 | - | TRBV30 | once | CAWSRGTSPHNEQFF | TGTGCCTGGAGCAGGGGGACTAGTCCTCACAATGAGCAGTTCTTC
TRBJ2-5 | TRBD2 | TRBV19 | once | CASRLAGSQETQYF | TGTGCCAGTAGACTAGCGGGATCTCAGGAGACCCAGTACTTC
TRBJ2-1 | TRBD2 | TRBV11-1 | - | CASSLGSGRRDEQFF | TGTGCCAGCAGCTTAGGTAGCGGGAGGAGGGATGAGCAGTTCTTC
TRBJ2-1 | TRBD2 | TRBV18 | - | CASSPRLAGVDEQFF | TGTGCCAGCTCACCAAGACTAGCGGGAGTGGATGAGCAGTTCTTC
TRBJ1-1 | TRBD1 | TRBV11-3 | - | CASSPDRGRETEAFF | TGTGCCAGCAGCCCCGACAGGGGGCGCGAAACTGAAGCTTTCTTT
TRBJ1-5 | - | TRBV11-2 | - | CASSLGEGQPQHF | TGTGCCAGCAGCTTAGGGGAGGGTCAGCCCCAGCATTTT
TRBJ1-2 | - | TRBV4-1 | - | CASSPGFYGYTF | TGCGCCAGCAGCCCAGGGTTTTATGGCTACACCTTC
TRBJ2-3 | - | TRBV9 | - | CASEALWETDTQYF | TGTGCCAGCGAGGCCCTTTGGGAGACAGATACGCAGTATTTT
TRBJ2-5 | TRBD1 | TRBV4-2 | - | CASSQSGTGGELETQYF | TGTGCCAGCAGCCAGTCCGGGACAGGGGGCGAGTTAGAGACCCAGTACTTC